A selection of T cell receptor beta chains follows, all from one sample in a study of beta chain features in type 1 diabetes. Generated by immunoSEQ multiplex PCR, the TCRdb table keeps only in-frame clones and is missing some. Of 130,000 to 150,000 clones in the sample, less than 8.5% were seen once. Sequenced input: central memory CD4+ T cells from blood. The receptors originated from a woman aged 30 to 39 in good health. Both conserved end residues are part of each CDR3. A D gene is named only where the DNA matches it firmly. Size tells how often a clone was seen (once, few, many) or the class of an expanded clone, and some rows leave it out.

d_call clone_size j_call v_call cdr3_nt cdr3_aa
NA NA TRBJ1-4 TRBV7-2 TGTGCCAGCAGCTTCGCCCAGGGAGGCGAAAAACTGTTTTTT CASSFAQGGEKLFF
NA few TRBJ2-2 TRBV2 TGTGCCAGCAGGGACGAACGACAGTACGGGGAGCTGTTTTTT CASRDERQYGELFF
TRBD2 few TRBJ2-1 TRBV6-1 TGTGCCAGCAGTGCCGGGACTAGCGGCAATGAGCAGTTCTTC CASSAGTSGNEQFF
NA NA TRBJ2-3 TRBV4-2 TGTGCCAGCAGCTTGTTTCCCCCGGCCGCGCGGGGCACAGATACGCAGTATTTT CASSLFPPAARGTDTQYF
TRBD1 few TRBJ2-7 TRBV6-5 TGTGCCAGCAGCCGGGGACAGAGATACGAGCAGTACTTC CASSRGQRYEQYF
TRBD1 NA TRBJ2-5 TRBV9 TGTGCCAGCAGCCTTCGGACAGGGTCTGTTGAGACCCAGTACTTC CASSLRTGSVETQYF
NA few TRBJ2-3 TRBV29-1 TGCAGCGTTGATGCGGGTTCCTTCACAGATACGCAGTATTTT CSVDAGSFTDTQYF
NA many TRBJ2-2 TRBV19 TGTGCCAGTAGTAGAGCTCGGAACACCGGGGAGCTGTTTTTT CASSRARNTGELFF
TRBD2 few TRBJ2-7 TRBV28 TGTGCCAGCAGGGGCGGGAGGGCCCTCTCCTACGAGCAGTACTTC CASRGGRALSYEQYF
NA few TRBJ1-5 TRBV28 TGTGCCAGCAGTTCTTCCCAGATTAATCAGCCCCAGCATTTT CASSSSQINQPQHF
TRBD1 few TRBJ1-5 TRBV18 TGTGCCAGCTCACCGACCCGGGACAGGGGGCTTTGGGGCAATCAGCCCCAGCATTTT CASSPTRDRGLWGNQPQHF
NA NA TRBJ2-7 TRBV9 TGTGCCAGCAGCGAGACTGGCAGCAACTACGAGCAGTACTTC CASSETGSNYEQYF
NA many TRBJ2-3 TRBV9 TGTGCCAGCAGCGTAGTAGCGACAGATACGCAGTATTTT CASSVVATDTQYF
TRBD2 few TRBJ2-1 TRBV7-9 TGTGCCAGCAGCGTCGGGACTAGCAATGAGCAGTTCTTC CASSVGTSNEQFF
TRBD1 few TRBJ2-7 TRBV7-8 TGTGCCAGCAGCTTAGCGTCTTGGACAGGGGGCTACGAGCAGTACTTC CASSLASWTGGYEQYF
NA NA TRBJ1-1 TRBV6-6 TGTGCCACCACGCGGGGGGCGAACACTGAAGCTTTCTTT CATTRGANTEAFF
TRBD1 many TRBJ2-6 TRBV5-1 TGCGCCAGCAGCTTTGGTGACAGGGGGCTAGGGGCCAACGTCCTGACTTTC CASSFGDRGLGANVLTF
TRBD2 NA TRBJ2-7 TRBV2 TGTGCCAGCAACCCTTTGACAGCGGGATACGAGCAGTACTTC CASNPLTAGYEQYF
TRBD2 NA TRBJ2-7 TRBV30 TGTGCCTGGAGTTCCTTAGCGGGAGACAGCTCCTACGAGCAGTACTTC CAWSSLAGDSSYEQYF
NA NA TRBJ2-5 TRBV19 TGTGCCAGTGGGGGCCTTCTACAATATAAAGAGACCCAGTACTTC CASGGLLQYKETQYF
TRBD2 few TRBJ2-3 TRBV9 TGTGCCAGCAGCGTAGTTGGCGGGAGTACTGGAGATACGCAGTATTTT CASSVVGGSTGDTQYF
TRBD2 few TRBJ2-3 TRBV6-6 TGTGCCAGCAGCCCTCGGGGGGGGACTAGCACAGATACGCAGTATTTT CASSPRGGTSTDTQYF
TRBD1 NA TRBJ1-4 TRBV6-4 TGTGCCAGCAGCGTGACAGGGGGCGATGAAAAACTGTTTTTT CASSVTGGDEKLFF
TRBD2 many TRBJ2-7 TRBV4-2 TGTGCCAGCAGCCAAGAAGCGGGGCGGGCCCGGTACGAGCAGTACTTC CASSQEAGRARYEQYF
NA NA TRBJ1-1 TRBV11-2 TGTGCCAGCAGCTCCAGGGTGGTGGGGAACACTGAAGCTTTCTTT CASSSRVVGNTEAFF
NA few TRBJ2-1 TRBV5-1 TGCGCCAGCAGCTTGAGCCCCTCCTCCTACAATGAGCAGTTCTTC CASSLSPSSYNEQFF
NA NA TRBJ1-1 TRBV18 TGTGCCAACTCACCGCGGGCACCCACTGAAGCTTTCTTT CANSPRAPTEAFF
NA NA TRBJ2-3 TRBV9 TGTGCCAGCAGCGTTGGGGACTTAACTAGCACAGATACGCAGTATTTT CASSVGDLTSTDTQYF
NA NA TRBJ1-1 TRBV7-2 TGTGCCAGCAGCTTAAGGAGGGGCCAGATGAACACTGAAGCTTTCTTT CASSLRRGQMNTEAFF
NA few TRBJ2-3 TRBV14 TGTGCCAGCAGCCCCCGGATCTCGGGTACAGATACGCAGTATTTT CASSPRISGTDTQYF
TRBD2 many TRBJ2-1 TRBV19 TGTGCCAGTAGCCGACGCGGGAGTCGGGGGGACAATGAGCAGTTCTTC CASSRRGSRGDNEQFF
NA NA TRBJ1-2 TRBV4-1 TGCGCCAGCAGCCACCCTGATCTTCAGGGGTGGGACTATGGCTACACCTTC CASSHPDLQGWDYGYTF
TRBD1 few TRBJ2-3 TRBV19 TGTGCCAGTAGTTCTCGCCGGGACAGGGATACAGATACGCAGTATTTT CASSSRRDRDTDTQYF